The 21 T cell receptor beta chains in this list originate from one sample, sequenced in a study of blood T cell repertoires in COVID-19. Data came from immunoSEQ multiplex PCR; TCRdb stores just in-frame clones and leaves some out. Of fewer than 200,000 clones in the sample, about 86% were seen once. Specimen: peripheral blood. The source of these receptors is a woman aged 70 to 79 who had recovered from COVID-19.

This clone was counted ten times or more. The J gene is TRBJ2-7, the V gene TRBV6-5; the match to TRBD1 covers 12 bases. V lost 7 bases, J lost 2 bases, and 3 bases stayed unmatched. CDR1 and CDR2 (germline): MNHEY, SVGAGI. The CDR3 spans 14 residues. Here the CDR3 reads CASTGTGGPYEQYF. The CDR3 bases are TGTGCCAGCACCGGGACAGGGGGCCCCTACGAGCAGTACTTC.

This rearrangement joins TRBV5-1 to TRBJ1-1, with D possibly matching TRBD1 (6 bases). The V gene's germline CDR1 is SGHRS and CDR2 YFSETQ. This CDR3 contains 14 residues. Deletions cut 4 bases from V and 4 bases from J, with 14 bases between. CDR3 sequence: CASSPITGSTEAFF. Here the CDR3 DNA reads TGCGCCAGCAGCCCCATAACAGGGTCCACTGAAGCTTTCTTT.

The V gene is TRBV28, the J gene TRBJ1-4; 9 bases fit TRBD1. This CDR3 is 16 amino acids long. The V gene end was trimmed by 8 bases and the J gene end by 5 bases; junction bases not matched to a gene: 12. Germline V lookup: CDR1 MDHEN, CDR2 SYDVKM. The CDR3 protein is CASLVGVGQGNEKLFF. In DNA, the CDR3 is TGTGCCAGCCTCGTGGGCGTCGGACAGGGGAATGAAAAACTGTTTTTT.

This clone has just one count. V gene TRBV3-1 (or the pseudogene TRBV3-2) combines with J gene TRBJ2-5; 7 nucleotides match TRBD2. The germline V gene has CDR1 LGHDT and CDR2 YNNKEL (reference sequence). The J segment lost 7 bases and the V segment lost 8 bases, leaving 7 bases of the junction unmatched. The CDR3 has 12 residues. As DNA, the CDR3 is TGTGCCAGCGCGGGGGAGGTCGGGACCCAGTACTTC. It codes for CASAGEVGTQYF.

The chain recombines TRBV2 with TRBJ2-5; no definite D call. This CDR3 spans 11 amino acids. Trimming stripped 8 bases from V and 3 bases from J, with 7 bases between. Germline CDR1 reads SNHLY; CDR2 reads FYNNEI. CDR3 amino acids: CASAQKETQYF. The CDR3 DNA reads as TGTGCCAGCGCACAAAAAGAGACCCAGTACTTC.

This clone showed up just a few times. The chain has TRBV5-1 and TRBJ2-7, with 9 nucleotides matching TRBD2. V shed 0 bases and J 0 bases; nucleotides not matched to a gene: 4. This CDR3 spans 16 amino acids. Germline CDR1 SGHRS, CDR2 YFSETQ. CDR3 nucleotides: TGCGCCAGCAGCTTGGTGGCTAGCGGGACCTCCTACGAGCAGTACTTC. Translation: CASSLVASGTSYEQYF. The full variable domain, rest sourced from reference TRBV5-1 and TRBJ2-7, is KAGVTQTPRYLIKTRGQQVTLSCSPISGHRSVSWYQQTPGQGLQFLFEYFSETQRNKGNFPGRFSGRQFSNSRSEMNVSTLELGDSALYLCASSLVASGTSYEQYFGPGTRLTVT.

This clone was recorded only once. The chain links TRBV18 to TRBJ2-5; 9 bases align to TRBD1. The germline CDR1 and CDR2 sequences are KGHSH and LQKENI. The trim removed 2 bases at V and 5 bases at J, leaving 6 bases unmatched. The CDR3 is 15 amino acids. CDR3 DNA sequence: TGTGCCAGCTCACCAGCACTAGGACAGGGGGAGACCCAGTACTTC. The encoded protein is CASSPALGQGETQYF.

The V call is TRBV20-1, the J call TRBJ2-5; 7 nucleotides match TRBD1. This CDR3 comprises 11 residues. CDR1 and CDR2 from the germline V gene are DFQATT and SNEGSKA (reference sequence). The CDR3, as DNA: TGCAGGGGGGACAGCCAAGAGACCCAGTACTTC. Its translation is CRGDSQETQYF.

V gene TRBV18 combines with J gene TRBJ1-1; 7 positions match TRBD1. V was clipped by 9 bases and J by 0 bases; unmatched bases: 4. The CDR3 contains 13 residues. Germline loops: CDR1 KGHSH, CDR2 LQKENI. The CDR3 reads CARGQDMNTEAFF. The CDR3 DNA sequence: TGTGCCAGAGGACAGGACATGAACACTGAAGCTTTCTTT. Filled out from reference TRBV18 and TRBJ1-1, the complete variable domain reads NAGVMQNPRHLVRRRGQEARLRCSPMKGHSHVYWYRQLPEEGLKFMVYLQKENIIDESGMPKERFSAEFPKEGPSILRIQQVVRGDSAAYFCARGQDMNTEAFFGQGTRLTVV.

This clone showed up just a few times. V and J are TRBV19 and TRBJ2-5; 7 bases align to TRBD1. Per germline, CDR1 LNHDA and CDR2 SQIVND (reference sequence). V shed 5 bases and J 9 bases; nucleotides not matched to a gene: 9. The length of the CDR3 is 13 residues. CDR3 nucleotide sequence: TGTGCCAGTAGTGGGACAGCGGTCGGGGCCCAGTACTTC. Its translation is CASSGTAVGAQYF.

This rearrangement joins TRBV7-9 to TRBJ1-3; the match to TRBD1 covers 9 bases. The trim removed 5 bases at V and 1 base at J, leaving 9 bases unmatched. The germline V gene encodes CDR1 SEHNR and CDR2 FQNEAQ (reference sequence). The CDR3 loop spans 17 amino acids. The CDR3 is CASSPRDREGSGNTIYF. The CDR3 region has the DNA TGTGCCAGCAGCCCCCGGGACAGGGAAGGGTCTGGAAACACCATATATTTT.

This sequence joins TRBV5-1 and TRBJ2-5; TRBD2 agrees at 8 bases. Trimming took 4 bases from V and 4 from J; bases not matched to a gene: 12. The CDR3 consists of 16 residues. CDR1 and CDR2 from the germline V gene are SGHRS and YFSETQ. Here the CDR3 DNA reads TGCGCCAGCAGCGCCCGCATAACTAGCGGAACAGAGACCCAGTACTTC. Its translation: CASSARITSGTETQYF.

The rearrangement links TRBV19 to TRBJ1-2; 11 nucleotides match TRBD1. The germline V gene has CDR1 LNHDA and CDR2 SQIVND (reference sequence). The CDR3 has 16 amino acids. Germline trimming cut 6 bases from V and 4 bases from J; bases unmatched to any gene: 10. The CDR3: CASRNPGTGGAYGYTF. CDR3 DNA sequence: TGTGCCAGTAGAAATCCCGGGACAGGGGGTGCCTATGGCTACACCTTC.

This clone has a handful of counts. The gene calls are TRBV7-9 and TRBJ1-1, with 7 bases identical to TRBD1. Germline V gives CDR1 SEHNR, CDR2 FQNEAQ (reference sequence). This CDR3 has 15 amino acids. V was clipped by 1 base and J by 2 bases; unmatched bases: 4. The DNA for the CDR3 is TGTGCCAGCAGCTTAGTGGGACAGAAAAACACTGAAGCTTTCTTT. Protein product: CASSLVGQKNTEAFF.

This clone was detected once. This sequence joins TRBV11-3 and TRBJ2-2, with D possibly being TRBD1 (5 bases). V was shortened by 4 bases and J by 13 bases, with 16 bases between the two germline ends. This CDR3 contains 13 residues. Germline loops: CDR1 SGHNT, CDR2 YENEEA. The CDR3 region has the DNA TGTGCCAGCAGCTCCGGACATGTTGAGGCGCTGTTTTTT. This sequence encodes CASSSGHVEALFF.

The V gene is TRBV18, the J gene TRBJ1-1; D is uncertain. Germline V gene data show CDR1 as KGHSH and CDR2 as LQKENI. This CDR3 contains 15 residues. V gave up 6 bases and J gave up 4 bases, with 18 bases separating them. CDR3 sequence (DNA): TGTGCCAGCTCTCCCGCGAGGGAAAAGTCCACTGAAGCTTTCTTT. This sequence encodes CASSPAREKSTEAFF.

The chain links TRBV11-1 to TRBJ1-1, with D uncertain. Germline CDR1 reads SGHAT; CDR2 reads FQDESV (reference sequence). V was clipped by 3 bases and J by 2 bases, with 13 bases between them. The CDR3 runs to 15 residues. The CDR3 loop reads CASSFRQAINTEAFF. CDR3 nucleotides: TGTGCCAGCAGCTTCCGGCAGGCGATAAACACTGAAGCTTTCTTT.

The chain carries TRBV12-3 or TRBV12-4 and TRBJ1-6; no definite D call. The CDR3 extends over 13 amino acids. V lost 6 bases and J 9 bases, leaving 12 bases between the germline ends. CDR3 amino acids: CASSPGWGSPLHF. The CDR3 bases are TGTGCCAGCAGCCCGGGGTGGGGTTCACCCCTCCACTTT.

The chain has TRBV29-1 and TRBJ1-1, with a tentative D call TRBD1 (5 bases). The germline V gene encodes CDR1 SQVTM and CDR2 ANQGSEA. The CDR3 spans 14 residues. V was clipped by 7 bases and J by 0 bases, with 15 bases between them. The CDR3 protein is CSGITGDLNTEAFF. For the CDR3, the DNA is TGCAGCGGGATTACAGGAGACTTGAACACTGAAGCTTTCTTT.

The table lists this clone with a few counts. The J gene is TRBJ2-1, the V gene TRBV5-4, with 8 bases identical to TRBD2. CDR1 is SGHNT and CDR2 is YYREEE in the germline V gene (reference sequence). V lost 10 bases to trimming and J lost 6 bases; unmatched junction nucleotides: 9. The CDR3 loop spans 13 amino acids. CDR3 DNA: TGTGCCTCCCAGCGGGAGAAGGGCAATGAGCAGTTCTTC. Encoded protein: CASQREKGNEQFF.

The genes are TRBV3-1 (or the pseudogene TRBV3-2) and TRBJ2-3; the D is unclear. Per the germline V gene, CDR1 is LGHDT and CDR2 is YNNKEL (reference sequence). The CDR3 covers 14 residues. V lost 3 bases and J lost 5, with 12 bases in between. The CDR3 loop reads CASSHPGLGDTQYF. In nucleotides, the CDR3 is TGTGCCAGCAGCCATCCTGGGCTGGGAGATACGCAGTATTTT.